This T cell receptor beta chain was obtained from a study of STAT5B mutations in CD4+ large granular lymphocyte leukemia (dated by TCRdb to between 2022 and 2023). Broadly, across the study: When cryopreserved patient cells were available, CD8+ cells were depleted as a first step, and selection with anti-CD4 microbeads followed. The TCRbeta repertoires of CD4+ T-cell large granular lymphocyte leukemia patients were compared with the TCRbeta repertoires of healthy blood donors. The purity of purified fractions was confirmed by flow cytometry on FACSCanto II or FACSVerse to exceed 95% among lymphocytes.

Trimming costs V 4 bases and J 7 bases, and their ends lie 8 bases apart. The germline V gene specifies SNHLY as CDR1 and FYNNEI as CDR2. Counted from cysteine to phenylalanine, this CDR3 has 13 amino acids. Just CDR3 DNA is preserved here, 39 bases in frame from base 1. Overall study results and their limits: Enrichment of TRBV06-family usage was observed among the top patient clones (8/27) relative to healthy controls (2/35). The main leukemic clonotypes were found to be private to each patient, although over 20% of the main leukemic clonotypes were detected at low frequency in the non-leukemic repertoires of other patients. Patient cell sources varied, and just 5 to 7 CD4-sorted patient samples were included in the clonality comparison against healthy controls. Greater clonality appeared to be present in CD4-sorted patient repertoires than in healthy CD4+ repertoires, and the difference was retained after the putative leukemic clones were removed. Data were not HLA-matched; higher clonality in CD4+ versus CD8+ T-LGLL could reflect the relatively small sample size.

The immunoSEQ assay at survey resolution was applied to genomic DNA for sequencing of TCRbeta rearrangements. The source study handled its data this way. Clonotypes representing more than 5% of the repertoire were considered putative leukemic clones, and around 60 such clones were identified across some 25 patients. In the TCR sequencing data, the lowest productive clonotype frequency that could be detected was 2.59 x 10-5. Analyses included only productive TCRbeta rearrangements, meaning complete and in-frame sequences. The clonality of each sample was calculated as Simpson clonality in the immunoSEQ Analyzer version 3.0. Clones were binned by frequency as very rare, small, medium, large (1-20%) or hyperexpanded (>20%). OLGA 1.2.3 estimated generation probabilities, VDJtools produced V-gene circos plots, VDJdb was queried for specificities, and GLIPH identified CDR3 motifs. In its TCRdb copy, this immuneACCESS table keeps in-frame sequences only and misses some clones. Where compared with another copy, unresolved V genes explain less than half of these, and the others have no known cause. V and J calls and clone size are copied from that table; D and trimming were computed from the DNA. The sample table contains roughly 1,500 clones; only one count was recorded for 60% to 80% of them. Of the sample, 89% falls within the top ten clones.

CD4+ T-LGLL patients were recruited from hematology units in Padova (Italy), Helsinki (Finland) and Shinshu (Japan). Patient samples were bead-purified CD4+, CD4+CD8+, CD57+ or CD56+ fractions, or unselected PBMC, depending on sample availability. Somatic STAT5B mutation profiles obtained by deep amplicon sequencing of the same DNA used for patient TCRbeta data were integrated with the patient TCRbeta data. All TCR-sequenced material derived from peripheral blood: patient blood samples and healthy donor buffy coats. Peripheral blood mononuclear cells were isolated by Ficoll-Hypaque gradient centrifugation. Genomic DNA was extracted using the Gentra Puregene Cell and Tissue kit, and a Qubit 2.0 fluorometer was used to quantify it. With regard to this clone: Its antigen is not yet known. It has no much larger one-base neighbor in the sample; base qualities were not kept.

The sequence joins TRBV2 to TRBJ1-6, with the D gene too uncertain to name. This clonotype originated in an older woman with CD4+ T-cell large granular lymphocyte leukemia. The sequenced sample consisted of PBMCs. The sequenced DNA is TGTGCCAGCAGTGGCGACGGAAATTCACCCCTCCACTTT. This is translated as CASSGDGNSPLHF.